This TCR beta chain originates from a study of T-cell memory formation after mild COVID-19. Whole-study results and caveats: Pre-infection memory harbored some responding clones, suggesting cross-reactive memory joined.

This clonotype turned up a few times. No antigen is known for it. Using its own MiXCR run on the 5' RACE reads, TCRdb lists one record per CDR3 protein. The sample shows around 400,000 distinct CDR3 sequences, 20% to 25% of them seen only once. The junction had 9 bases not matched to a gene; V was cut back by 2 bases and J by 7 bases. The V gene's germline CDR1 is MGHRA and CDR2 YSYEKL. This CDR3 spans 16 amino acids. The origin of this receptor is an adult woman who had mild COVID-19 (a few samples of this study predate the infection). Cell type and time point are not known. This chain links TRBV4-1 with TRBJ2-1, with 9 bases fitting TRBD2. Sequencing was done on a sample of PBMCs or a T cell subset sorted from them (not recorded which). The CDR3 DNA reads as TGCGCCAGCAGCCAAAATAGCGGGGGTTCACTAAATGAGCAGTTCTTC. It yields the protein CASSQNSGGSLNEQFF.